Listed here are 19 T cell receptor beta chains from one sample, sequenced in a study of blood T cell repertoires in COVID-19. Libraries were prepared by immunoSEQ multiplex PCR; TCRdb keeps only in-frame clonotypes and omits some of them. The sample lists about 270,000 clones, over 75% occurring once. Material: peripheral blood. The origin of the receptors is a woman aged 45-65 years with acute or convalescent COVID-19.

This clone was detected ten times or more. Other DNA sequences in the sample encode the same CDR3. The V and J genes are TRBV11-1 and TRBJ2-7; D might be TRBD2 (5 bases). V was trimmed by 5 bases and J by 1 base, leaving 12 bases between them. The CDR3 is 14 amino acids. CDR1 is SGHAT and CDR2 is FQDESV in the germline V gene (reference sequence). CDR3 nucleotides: TGTGCCAGCAGCCCCCGGGGTCGGTCCTACGAGCAGTACTTC. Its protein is CASSPRGRSYEQYF.

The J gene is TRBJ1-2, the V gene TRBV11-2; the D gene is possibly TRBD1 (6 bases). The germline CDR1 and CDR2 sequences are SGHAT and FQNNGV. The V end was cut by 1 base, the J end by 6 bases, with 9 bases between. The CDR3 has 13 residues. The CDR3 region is CASSLAGVNGYTF. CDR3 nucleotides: TGTGCCAGCAGCTTAGCAGGGGTGAATGGCTACACCTTC.

CDR3 in DNA: TGCAGTGCTAGTCGCGGGATCCACAATGAGCAGTTCTTC. It is translated as CSASRGIHNEQFF. J is TRBJ2-1 and V is TRBV20-1; D may be TRBD2 (6 bases). The CDR3 extends over 13 amino acids. Trimming left V 3 bases short and J 5 bases short, with 11 bases between. CDR1 DFQATT and CDR2 SNEGSKA come from the germline V gene (reference sequence).

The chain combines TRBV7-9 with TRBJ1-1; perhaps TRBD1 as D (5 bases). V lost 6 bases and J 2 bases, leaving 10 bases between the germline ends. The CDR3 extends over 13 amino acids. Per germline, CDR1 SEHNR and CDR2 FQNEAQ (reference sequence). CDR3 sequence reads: CASRAGTNTEAFF. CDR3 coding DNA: TGTGCCAGCAGGGCCGGGACTAACACTGAAGCTTTCTTT. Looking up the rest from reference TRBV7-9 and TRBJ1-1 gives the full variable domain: DTGVSQNPRHKITKRGQNVTFRCDPISEHNRLYWYRQTLGQGPEFLTYFQNEAQLEKSRLLSDRFSAERPKGSFSTLEIQRTEQGDSAMYLCASRAGTNTEAFFGQGTRLTVV.

CDR3 sequence: CASRLGLTGNQPQHF. CDR3 coding DNA: TGTGCCAGCAGGCTAGGGCTAACAGGGAATCAGCCCCAGCATTTT. The chain employs TRBV2 and TRBJ1-5; TRBD1 is a possible D gene (6 bases). The CDR3 extends over 15 amino acids. The V end lost 6 bases, the J end lost 4 bases, and 16 bases lay between the germline ends. CDR1 SNHLY and CDR2 FYNNEI come from the germline V gene.

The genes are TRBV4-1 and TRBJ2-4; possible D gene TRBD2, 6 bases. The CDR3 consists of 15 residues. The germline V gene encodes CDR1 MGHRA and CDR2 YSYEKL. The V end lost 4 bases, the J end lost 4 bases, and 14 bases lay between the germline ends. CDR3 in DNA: TGCGCCAGCAGCCGCCCTACCGGACTAAAAAACATTCAGTACTTC. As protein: CASSRPTGLKNIQYF.

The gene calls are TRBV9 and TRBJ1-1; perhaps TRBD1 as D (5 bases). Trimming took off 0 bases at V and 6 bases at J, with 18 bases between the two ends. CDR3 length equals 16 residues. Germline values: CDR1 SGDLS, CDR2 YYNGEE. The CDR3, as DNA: TGTGCCAGCAGCGTAGACCCGGGCAGGTCGGGGGCTGAAGCTTTCTTT. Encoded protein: CASSVDPGRSGAEAFF.

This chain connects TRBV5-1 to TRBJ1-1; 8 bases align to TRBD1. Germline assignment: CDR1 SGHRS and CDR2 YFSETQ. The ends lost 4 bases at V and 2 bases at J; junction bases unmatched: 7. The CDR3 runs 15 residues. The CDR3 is CASSTDGQGNTEAFF. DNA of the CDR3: TGCGCCAGCAGCACGGACGGACAGGGTAACACTGAAGCTTTCTTT. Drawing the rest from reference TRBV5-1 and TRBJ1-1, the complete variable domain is KAGVTQTPRYLIKTRGQQVTLSCSPISGHRSVSWYQQTPGQGLQFLFEYFSETQRNKGNFPGRFSGRQFSNSRSEMNVSTLELGDSALYLCASSTDGQGNTEAFFGQGTRLTVV.

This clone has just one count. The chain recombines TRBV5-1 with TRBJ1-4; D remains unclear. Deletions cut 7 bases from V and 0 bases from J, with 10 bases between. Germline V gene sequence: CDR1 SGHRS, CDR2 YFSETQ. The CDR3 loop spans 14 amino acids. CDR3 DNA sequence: TGCGCCAGCCGAAGACTGCCAACTAATGAAAAACTGTTTTTT. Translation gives CASRRLPTNEKLFF. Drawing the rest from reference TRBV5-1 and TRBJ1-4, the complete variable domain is KAGVTQTPRYLIKTRGQQVTLSCSPISGHRSVSWYQQTPGQGLQFLFEYFSETQRNKGNFPGRFSGRQFSNSRSEMNVSTLELGDSALYLCASRRLPTNEKLFFGSGTQLSVL.

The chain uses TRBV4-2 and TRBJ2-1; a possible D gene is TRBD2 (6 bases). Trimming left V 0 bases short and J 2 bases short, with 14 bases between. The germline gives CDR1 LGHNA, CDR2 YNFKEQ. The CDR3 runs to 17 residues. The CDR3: CASSQDLRRDPYNEQFF. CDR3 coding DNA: TGTGCCAGCAGCCAAGATCTTCGGCGGGACCCCTACAATGAGCAGTTCTTC.

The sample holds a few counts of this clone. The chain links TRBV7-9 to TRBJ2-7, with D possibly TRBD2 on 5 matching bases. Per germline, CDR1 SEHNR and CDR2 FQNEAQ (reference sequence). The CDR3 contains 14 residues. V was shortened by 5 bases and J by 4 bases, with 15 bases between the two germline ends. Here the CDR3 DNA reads TGTGCCAGCAGCCTCCCCGGGATTTATTACGAGCAGTACTTC. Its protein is CASSLPGIYYEQYF. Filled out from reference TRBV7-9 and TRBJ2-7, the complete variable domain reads DTGVSQNPRHKITKRGQNVTFRCDPISEHNRLYWYRQTLGQGPEFLTYFQNEAQLEKSRLLSDRFSAERPKGSFSTLEIQRTEQGDSAMYLCASSLPGIYYEQYFGPGTRLTVT.

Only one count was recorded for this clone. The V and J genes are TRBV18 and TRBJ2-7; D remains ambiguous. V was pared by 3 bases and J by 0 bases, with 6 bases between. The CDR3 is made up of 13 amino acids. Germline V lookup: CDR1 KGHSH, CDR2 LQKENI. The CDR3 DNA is TGTGCCAGCTCACCCGCCAGCTCCTACGAGCAGTACTTC. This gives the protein CASSPASSYEQYF.

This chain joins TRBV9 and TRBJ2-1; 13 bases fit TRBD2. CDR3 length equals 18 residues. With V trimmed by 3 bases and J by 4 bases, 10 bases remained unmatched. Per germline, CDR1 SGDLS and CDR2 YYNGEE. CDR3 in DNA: TGTGCCAGCAGCGGAAAACTACTAGCGGGAGGGGGATACAATGAGCAGTTCTTC. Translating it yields CASSGKLLAGGGYNEQFF.

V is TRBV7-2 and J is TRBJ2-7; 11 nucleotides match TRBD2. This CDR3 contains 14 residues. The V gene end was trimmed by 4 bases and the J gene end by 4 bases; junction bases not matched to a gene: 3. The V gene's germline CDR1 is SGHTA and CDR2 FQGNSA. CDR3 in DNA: TGTGCCAGCAGCTGGACTAGCGGGCCTTACGAGCAGTACTTC. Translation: CASSWTSGPYEQYF.

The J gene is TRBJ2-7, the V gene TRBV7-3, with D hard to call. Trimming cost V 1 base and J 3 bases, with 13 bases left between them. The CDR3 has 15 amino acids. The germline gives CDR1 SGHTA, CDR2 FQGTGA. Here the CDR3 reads CASSLRAGKDYEQYF. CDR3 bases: TGTGCCAGCAGCTTAAGGGCAGGAAAGGACTACGAGCAGTACTTC.

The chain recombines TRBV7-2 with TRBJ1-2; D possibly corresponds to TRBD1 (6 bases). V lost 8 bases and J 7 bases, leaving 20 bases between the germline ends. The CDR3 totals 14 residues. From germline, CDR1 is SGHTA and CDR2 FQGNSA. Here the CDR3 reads CASYVRGGDGGYTF. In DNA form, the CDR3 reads TGTGCCAGCTACGTTAGGGGGGGCGATGGTGGCTACACCTTC. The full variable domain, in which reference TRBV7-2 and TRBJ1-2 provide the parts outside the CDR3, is GAGVSQSPSNKVTEKGKDVELRCDPISGHTALYWYRQSLGQGLEFLIYFQGNSAPDKSGLPSDRFSAERTGGSVSTLTIQRTQQEDSAVYLCASYVRGGDGGYTFGSGTRLTVV.

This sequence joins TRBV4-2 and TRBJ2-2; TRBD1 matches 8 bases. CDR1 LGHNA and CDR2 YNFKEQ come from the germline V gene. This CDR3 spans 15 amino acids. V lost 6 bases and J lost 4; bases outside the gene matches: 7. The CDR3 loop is CASRPTGATTGELFF. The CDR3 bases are TGTGCCAGCAGACCGACAGGGGCCACCACCGGGGAGCTGTTTTTT.

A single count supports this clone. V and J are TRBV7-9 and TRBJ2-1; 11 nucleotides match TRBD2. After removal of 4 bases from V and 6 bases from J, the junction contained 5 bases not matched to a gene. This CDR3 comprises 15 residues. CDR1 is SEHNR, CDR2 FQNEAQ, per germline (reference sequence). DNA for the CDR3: TGTGCCAGCAGCTCTACTAGCGGGAGCGGCAATGAGCAGTTCTTC. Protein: CASSSTSGSGNEQFF.

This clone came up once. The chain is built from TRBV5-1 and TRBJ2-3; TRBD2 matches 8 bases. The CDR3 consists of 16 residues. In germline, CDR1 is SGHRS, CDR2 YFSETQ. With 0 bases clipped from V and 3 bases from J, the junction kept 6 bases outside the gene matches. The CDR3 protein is CASSLGSASGTDTQYF. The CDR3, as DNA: TGCGCCAGCAGCTTGGGTAGCGCTAGCGGGACAGATACGCAGTATTTT.